A selection of T cell receptor beta chains follows, all from one sample in a study of cytomegalovirus exposure and HLA in healthy donors. Produced via immunoSEQ multiplex PCR; TCRdb's table is partial and in-frame only. This sample's table has 20,000 or so clones. Material for sequencing was PBMCs. The receptor source for this set is a man aged 60 to 69 in good health and CMV-seropositive. Both conserved end residues are part of each CDR3. Each record gives: CDR3 DNA, CDR3 protein, D gene, clone size, J gene, V gene. D genes are given only for firm matches. Part of the rows lack a size; the others show once, few, many or a class for expanded clones.

DNA: TGTGCCAGCAGCTTGACAGGGGTCCCAGATACGCAGTATTTT
CDR3: CASSLTGVPDTQYF
D: TRBD1
size: -
J: TRBJ2-3
V: TRBV5-4

DNA: TGCAGCGTTGGGGGGCAGAACACTGAAGCTTTCTTT
CDR3: CSVGGQNTEAFF
D: -
size: -
J: TRBJ1-1
V: TRBV29-1

DNA: TGTGCCAGCAGCTTACAGGGCACAGATACGCAGTATTTT
CDR3: CASSLQGTDTQYF
D: -
size: -
J: TRBJ2-3
V: TRBV7-2

DNA: TGTGCCAGCAGTCGGACTAGCGGGAGGTTGAAAACAGATACGCAGTATTTT
CDR3: CASSRTSGRLKTDTQYF
D: TRBD2
size: -
J: TRBJ2-3
V: TRBV2

DNA: TGTGCCAGTAAGGAAGGACTTCATACCGGGGAGCTGTTTTTT
CDR3: CASKEGLHTGELFF
D: -
size: -
J: TRBJ2-2
V: TRBV19

DNA: TGCGCCAGCAGCCCGCGGGGAGGGGACACCCAGTACTTC
CDR3: CASSPRGGDTQYF
D: TRBD2
size: -
J: TRBJ2-5
V: TRBV4-1

DNA: TGTGCCAGCAATGAGTGGAGGGCTGGCACAGATACGCAGTATTTT
CDR3: CASNEWRAGTDTQYF
D: -
size: -
J: TRBJ2-3
V: TRBV6-1

DNA: TGTGCCTGGAGTCCCAGACTAGCGGGAGGTACAGATACGCAGTATTTT
CDR3: CAWSPRLAGGTDTQYF
D: TRBD2
size: -
J: TRBJ2-3
V: TRBV30

DNA: TGTGCCAGCAGTTCCTCACAGGCGCTGGTATCTGGCTACACCTTC
CDR3: CASSSSQALVSGYTF
D: -
size: -
J: TRBJ1-2
V: TRBV6-5

DNA: TGTGCCAGCAGTGAAGGGCAAGCAGGTTCACCCCTCCACTTT
CDR3: CASSEGQAGSPLHF
D: -
size: -
J: TRBJ1-6
V: TRBV6-1

DNA: TGTGCCAGCAGCTTACGGGACAGTTACACCGGGGAGCTGTTTTTT
CDR3: CASSLRDSYTGELFF
D: TRBD1
size: -
J: TRBJ2-2
V: TRBV7-9

DNA: TGTGCCAGCGGCCTAAACAGGGTGAGCGAGACCCAGTACTTC
CDR3: CASGLNRVSETQYF
D: -
size: -
J: TRBJ2-5
V: TRBV7-2

DNA: TGTGCCAGCAGCTGGGGCCGGATCTCCTACGAGCAGTACTTC
CDR3: CASSWGRISYEQYF
D: -
size: -
J: TRBJ2-7
V: TRBV11-3

DNA: TGCGCCAGCAGCCTCTCGACATCGGTAGATACGCAGTATTTT
CDR3: CASSLSTSVDTQYF
D: -
size: -
J: TRBJ2-3
V: TRBV4-1

DNA: TGCGCCAGCAGCTTAAACAGTCGGTCACAAGGCATCGGAGCTTTCTTT
CDR3: CASSLNSRSQGIGAFF
D: -
size: -
J: TRBJ1-1
V: TRBV5-1

DNA: TGTGCCAGCTCCCCTTTCCAGACTAGCGGGAGGGGCGAGCAGTACTTC
CDR3: CASSPFQTSGRGEQYF
D: TRBD2
size: -
J: TRBJ2-7
V: TRBV18

DNA: TGCGCCAGCAGCGGAACAGGGTCCACAGATACGCAGTATTTT
CDR3: CASSGTGSTDTQYF
D: -
size: -
J: TRBJ2-3
V: TRBV5-1

DNA: TGTGCCAGCAGCTTAGCGAGCCTAGCGGGAGGGATGGAGCAGTTCTTC
CDR3: CASSLASLAGGMEQFF
D: TRBD2
size: -
J: TRBJ2-1
V: TRBV7-9

DNA: TGTGCCAGCTCAGCGGGACAGGGGTCTTCCTACGAGCAGTACTTC
CDR3: CASSAGQGSSYEQYF
D: TRBD1
size: -
J: TRBJ2-7
V: TRBV18

DNA: TGTGCCAGCAGCGTAGGTAGAGGGGGCGTTGAGCAGTTCTTC
CDR3: CASSVGRGGVEQFF
D: TRBD1
size: -
J: TRBJ2-1
V: TRBV9

DNA: TGTGCCAGCAGCCGGGGGACTGGTGAGCAGTTCTTC
CDR3: CASSRGTGEQFF
D: -
size: medium-sized
J: TRBJ2-1
V: TRBV7-9

DNA: TGTGCCAGCTCACCTCCCGGGACAGGGGGTGCCTACGAGCAGTACTTC
CDR3: CASSPPGTGGAYEQYF
D: TRBD1
size: -
J: TRBJ2-7
V: TRBV18

DNA: TGTGCCAGCAGCGCCGGGACTAGCGGGCGCAATGAGCAGTTCTTC
CDR3: CASSAGTSGRNEQFF
D: TRBD2
size: -
J: TRBJ2-1
V: TRBV9

DNA: TGCGCCAGCAGCTGGGACAGAGAATACGAGCAGTACTTC
CDR3: CASSWDREYEQYF
D: TRBD1
size: -
J: TRBJ2-7
V: TRBV5-1

DNA: TGTGCCAGCTCCAGGCAGTTTAGCAATCAGCCCCAGCATTTT
CDR3: CASSRQFSNQPQHF
D: -
size: -
J: TRBJ1-5
V: TRBV6-1

DNA: TGTGCCAGCAGCTTAGGAGGTCGGAGCAATCAGCCCCAGCATTTT
CDR3: CASSLGGRSNQPQHF
D: -
size: -
J: TRBJ1-5
V: TRBV7-2

DNA: TGTGCCAGTAGTGACGGACTAGCGGTGTACCAAGAGACCCAGTACTTC
CDR3: CASSDGLAVYQETQYF
D: TRBD2
size: -
J: TRBJ2-5
V: TRBV19